Listed here are 20 T cell receptor beta chains from one sample, sequenced in a study of blood T cell repertoires in COVID-19. TCRdb's copy holds only in-frame clones and misses some; the assay was immunoSEQ multiplex PCR. In the table there are over 150,000 clones, 86% of which are singletons. Sequenced sample: peripheral blood. Receptors were obtained from a man between 50 and 59 years old with active or convalescent COVID-19.

This clone was counted a few times. V gene TRBV3-1 (or the pseudogene TRBV3-2) combines with J gene TRBJ2-7; tentatively, D is TRBD2 (6 bases). V was clipped by 6 bases and J by 0 bases, with 12 bases between them. Germline V gives CDR1 LGHDT, CDR2 YNNKEL (reference sequence). This CDR3 is built from 14 residues. The CDR3: CASSREFSSYEQYF. CDR3 coding DNA: TGTGCCAGCAGTCGGGAGTTTTCCTCCTACGAGCAGTACTTC.

The count of this clone is one. The V call is TRBV7-3, the J call TRBJ2-7; 9 bases fit TRBD2. The CDR3 consists of 16 residues. CDR1 SGHTA and CDR2 FQGTGA come from the germline V gene. After removal of 0 bases from V and 3 bases from J, the junction contained 6 bases not matched to a gene. The CDR3: CASSLTGGRAGYEQYF. CDR3 bases: TGTGCCAGCAGCTTAACCGGCGGGAGGGCCGGCTACGAGCAGTACTTC. Filled out from reference TRBV7-3 and TRBJ2-7, the complete variable domain reads GAGVSQTPSNKVTEKGKYVELRCDPISGHTALYWYRQSLGQGPEFLIYFQGTGAADDSGLPNDRFFAVRPEGSVSTLKIQRTERGDSAVYLCASSLTGGRAGYEQYFGPGTRLTVT.

The chain recombines TRBV19 with TRBJ2-7; 11 bases agree with TRBD2. V was pared by 3 bases and J by 6 bases, with 4 bases of the junction left unmatched. The CDR3 length is 14 residues. Germline lookup yields CDR1 LNHDA and CDR2 SQIVND (reference sequence). The CDR3 loop is CASSIPLAGAEQYF. In DNA form, the CDR3 reads TGTGCCAGTAGTATCCCACTAGCGGGAGCCGAGCAGTACTTC.

The chain carries TRBV10-3 and TRBJ1-1; the match to TRBD1 covers 9 bases. Germline trimming cut 6 bases from V and 1 base from J; bases unmatched to any gene: 6. This CDR3 is built from 15 residues. Germline V lookup: CDR1 ENHRY, CDR2 SYGVKD. The CDR3 DNA sequence: TGTGCCATCAGCCGACCGGGACAGGGGAACACTGAAGCTTTCTTT. This sequence encodes CAISRPGQGNTEAFF.

The rearrangement links TRBV9 to TRBJ1-5; TRBD1 agrees at 8 bases. The CDR3 totals 15 residues. Looked up from germline, CDR1 is SGDLS and CDR2 is YYNGEE. Germline trimming cut 0 bases from V and 8 bases from J; bases unmatched to any gene: 7. CDR3 sequence reads: CASSVGQGALEPQHF. The CDR3 region has the DNA TGTGCCAGCAGCGTAGGGCAGGGGGCATTAGAGCCCCAGCATTTT.

This chain uses TRBV7-9 with TRBJ2-7; TRBD1 agrees at 7 bases. Trimming removed 5 bases from V and 3 bases from J; junction bases left unmatched: 7. The length of the CDR3 is 14 residues. Germline-derived CDR1 and CDR2 are SEHNR and FQNEAQ (reference sequence). The CDR3 nucleotides are TGTGCCAGCAGCCGACAGGGATCCCACTACGAGCAGTACTTC. This gives the protein CASSRQGSHYEQYF.

J is TRBJ2-1 and V is TRBV4-1, with D possibly TRBD1 on 7 matching bases. CDR3 size: 17 residues. V lost 4 bases and J 7 bases, leaving 23 bases between the germline ends. Germline V gives CDR1 MGHRA, CDR2 YSYEKL. The chain's CDR3 is CASSPQPGTDGGNEQFF. The CDR3, as DNA: TGCGCCAGCAGCCCCCAACCCGGGACAGATGGGGGGAATGAGCAGTTCTTC.

V usage is TRBV3-1 (or the pseudogene TRBV3-2) and J usage is TRBJ2-7; 10 nucleotides agree with TRBD2. V shed 0 bases and J 4 bases; nucleotides not matched to a gene: 6. The germline V gene has CDR1 LGHDT and CDR2 YNNKEL (reference sequence). The CDR3 spans 16 residues. In DNA form, the CDR3 reads TGTGCCAGCAGCCAAGACCTAGCGGGGGCTCGATACGAGCAGTACTTC. The encoded protein is CASSQDLAGARYEQYF.

The CDR3 coding sequence is TGTGCCAGCAGCTTTCGGGACAGGGGTAATTCACCCCTCCACTTT. It translates to CASSFRDRGNSPLHF. This sequence joins TRBV5-6 and TRBJ1-6; 10 nucleotides align to TRBD1. CDR3 size: 15 residues. The junction had 2 bases not matched to a gene; V was cut back by 2 bases and J by 6 bases. Looked up from germline, CDR1 is SGHDT and CDR2 is YYEEEE. The variable domain in full, completed from reference TRBV5-6 and TRBJ1-6, reads DAGVTQSPTHLIKTRGQQVTLRCSPKSGHDTVSWYQQALGQGPQFIFQYYEEEERQRGNFPDRFSGHQFPNYSSELNVNALLLGDSALYLCASSFRDRGNSPLHFGNGTRLTVT.

This chain uses TRBV6-5 with TRBJ1-2; 7 positions match TRBD1. Germline V lookup: CDR1 MNHEY, CDR2 SVGAGI. The J segment lost 2 bases and the V segment lost 6 bases, leaving 9 bases of the junction unmatched. This CDR3 has 15 amino acids. The DNA of the CDR3 is TGTGCCAGCAGCGTCGACAGGGTAACAAACTATGGCTACACCTTC. This sequence encodes CASSVDRVTNYGYTF.

This rearrangement joins TRBV11-2 to TRBJ2-7; D is perhaps TRBD2 (6 bases). Trimming cost V 5 bases and J 4 bases, with 18 bases left between them. The length of the CDR3 is 15 residues. CDR1 and CDR2 (germline): SGHAT, FQNNGV. The CDR3 loop reads CASSPVWGGLYEQYF. The CDR3 DNA reads as TGTGCCAGCAGCCCCGTTTGGGGAGGACTATACGAGCAGTACTTC.

This chain uses TRBV6-6 with TRBJ2-1, with D possibly matching TRBD2 (7 bases). The CDR3 spans 14 residues. V shed 5 bases and J shed 5 bases, with 13 bases lying between them. Germline V gene lookup returns CDR1 MNHNY and CDR2 SVGAGI (reference sequence). The CDR3, as DNA: TGTGCCAGCAGTAGGGGGGAGGGCCACAATGAGCAGTTCTTC. Its translation is CASSRGEGHNEQFF.

The V call is TRBV13, the J call TRBJ2-2, with 11 bases fitting TRBD1. This CDR3 is 15 amino acids long. Germline V lookup: CDR1 PRHDT, CDR2 FYEKMQ (reference sequence). Trimming cost V 7 bases and J 5 bases; bases outside gene matches: 6. The CDR3 is CASKAGTGGTGELFF. The CDR3 nucleotides are TGTGCCAGCAAAGCAGGGACAGGGGGAACCGGGGAGCTGTTTTTT. Full variable domain (outside the CDR3, taken from reference TRBV13 and TRBJ2-2): AAGVIQSPRHLIKEKRETATLKCYPIPRHDTVYWYQQGPGQDPQFLISFYEKMQSDKGSIPDRFSAQQFSDYHSELNMSSLELGDSALYFCASKAGTGGTGELFFGEGSRLTVL.

This chain connects TRBV19 to TRBJ2-1, with D possibly being TRBD2 (6 bases). CDR3 size: 16 residues. Germline V gene lookup returns CDR1 LNHDA and CDR2 SQIVND (reference sequence). The V end lost 3 bases, the J end lost 0 bases, and 12 bases lay between the germline ends. CDR3 amino acids: CASSIVGGSSYNEQFF. The CDR3 DNA reads TGTGCCAGTAGTATTGTCGGAGGGAGCTCCTACAATGAGCAGTTCTTC.

This chain joins TRBV5-4 and TRBJ1-2; the D is unclear. The CDR3 is 12 residues long. Germline V gene data show CDR1 as SGHNT and CDR2 as YYREEE (reference sequence). Trimming shortened V by 2 bases and J by 5 bases, and 7 bases separated the two germline ends. The CDR3 DNA reads as TGTGCCAGCAGCTTATCCGGTTATGGCTACACCTTC. As protein: CASSLSGYGYTF.

The rearrangement joins TRBV6-1 to TRBJ2-3; tentatively, D is TRBD1 (5 bases). CDR1 is MNHNS and CDR2 is SASEGT in the germline V gene. The V end lost 2 bases, the J end lost 6 bases, and 15 bases lay between the germline ends. CDR3 length equals 15 residues. Written as DNA, the CDR3 is TGTGCCAGCAGTGAATTTGTCAGGGAAGCGGATACGCAGTATTTT. Protein: CASSEFVREADTQYF.

The CDR3 reads CASSLQAGTYNEQFF. The CDR3 bases are TGTGCCAGCAGCTTGCAAGCGGGAACCTACAATGAGCAGTTCTTC. The chain links TRBV5-5 to TRBJ2-1; 7 positions agree with TRBD2. V shed 1 base and J 2 bases; nucleotides not matched to a gene: 3. This CDR3 comprises 15 residues. CDR1 and CDR2 from the germline V gene are SGHKS and YYEKEE (reference sequence). Looking up the rest from reference TRBV5-5 and TRBJ2-1 gives the full variable domain: DAGVTQSPTHLIKTRGQQVTLRCSPISGHKSVSWYQQVLGQGPQFIFQYYEKEERGRGNFPDRFSARQFPNYSSELNVNALLLGDSALYLCASSLQAGTYNEQFFGPGTRLTVL.

The J gene is TRBJ1-4, the V gene TRBV5-1; D is possibly TRBD1 (6 bases). V lost 0 bases, J lost 8 bases, and 17 bases lay in between. The germline V gene encodes CDR1 SGHRS and CDR2 YFSETQ. The CDR3 covers 16 residues. The CDR3 DNA reads TGCGCCAGCAGCTTGGCGGAGGGGGGGATGGACGAAAAACTGTTTTTT. It translates to CASSLAEGGMDEKLFF.

Only one count was recorded for this clone. The CDR3 loop is CASSQDQSGGTNTDTQYF. The CDR3 region has the DNA TGCGCCAGCAGCCAAGATCAAAGCGGGGGGACGAACACAGATACGCAGTATTTT. The genes are TRBV4-1 and TRBJ2-3, with 9 bases matching TRBD2. The V and J ends lost 0 bases and 2 bases, in that order; junction bases with no gene match: 9. Germline loops: CDR1 MGHRA, CDR2 YSYEKL. The CDR3 is 18 amino acids.

On this clone itself: Its ends do not fully match the called genes, so a read error is possible. The gene calls are TRBV19 and TRBJ2-5, with D possibly being TRBD2 (6 bases). Germline CDR1 LNHDA, CDR2 SQIVND (reference sequence). The CDR3 is 14 amino acids. The chain's CDR3 is CASRIAAGSETQYF. In nucleotides, the CDR3 is TGTGCCAGTCGTATAGCGGCAGGTTCGGAGACCCAGTACTTC.